This TCR beta chain was sequenced for a study of cytomegalovirus exposure and HLA in healthy donors. Broader study findings: TCR beta chains numbering some 150 were designated cytomegalovirus-associated. Analyses of presence and absence presupposed an approximately uniform sequencing depth across donors.

About this clone itself: Its antigen is undetermined.

The PCR employed 60 Vbeta primers together with 13 Jbeta primers. The protocol was immunoSEQ multiplex PCR, while the TCRdb copy is restricted to in-frame clones and leaves out a portion. The sample shows fewer than 150,000 clones, approximately 80% of them seen only once. What was sequenced was PBMCs. This sequence was found in a woman in her thirties or forties in good health and CMV-seropositive.

CDR3: CASSLVRASGKYEQYF. In nucleotides, the CDR3 is TGCGCCAGCAGCTTGGTTCGTGCTAGCGGGAAGTACGAGCAGTACTTC. This chain joins TRBV5-1 and TRBJ2-7; 9 bases are shared with TRBD2. J gave up 4 bases and V 0 bases, and 8 bases lay outside the gene matches. Per the germline V gene, CDR1 is SGHRS and CDR2 is YFSETQ. The CDR3 runs 16 residues.